These 30 T cell receptor beta chains were all obtained from the same sample, sequenced in a study of CD8 T cells in ankylosing spondylitis. Findings and caveats of the study: Seemingly characteristic of ankylosing spondylitis blood was a TCR beta motif consisting of eight highly homologous variants.

A single record per CDR3 protein comes from TCRdb applying MiXCR to the 5' RACE reads. In the table there are more than 500,000 distinct CDR3 sequences, over 4% of which are singletons. These receptors have no known antigen. Source material: blood, either unsorted or a sorted T cell fraction (not recorded which). These receptors originate from a male donor with ankylosing spondylitis.

This clonotype has ten or more counts. The V and J genes are TRBV9 and TRBJ2-6; D is ambiguous. Germline V gene sequence: CDR1 SGDLS, CDR2 YYNGEE. The length of the CDR3 is 15 residues. Trimming pared 2 bases from V and 0 bases from J, leaving 6 bases between. The CDR3 bases are TGTGCCAGCAGCGTTGGCAGCTCTGGGGCCAACGTCCTGACTTTC. This encodes CASSVGSSGANVLTF.

V is TRBV2 and J is TRBJ1-1; a weak D match, TRBD1 (5 bases). Germline CDR1 and CDR2: SNHLY and FYNNEI. Trimming shortened V by 5 bases and J by 1 base, and 11 bases separated the two germline ends. This CDR3 is built from 14 residues. The DNA for the CDR3 is TGTGCCAGCAGTACGCAGGGAGGGAACACTGAAGCTTTCTTT. Its protein product is CASSTQGGNTEAFF. Based on the CDR3 plus reference TRBV2 and TRBJ1-1, the full variable domain is EPEVTQTPSHQVTQMGQEVILRCVPISNHLYFYWYRQILGQKVEFLVSFYNNEISEKSEIFDDQFSVERPDGSNFTLKIRSTKLEDSAMYFCASSTQGGNTEAFFGQGTRLTVV.

Ten or more counts support this clonotype. The chain joins TRBV15 to TRBJ1-5; no reliable D call. Germline V CDR1 and CDR2: LNHNV, YYDKDF (reference sequence). The CDR3 length is 13 residues. V was clipped by 1 base and J by 7 bases, with 8 bases between them. Here the CDR3 reads CATSRAPDQPQHF. CDR3 DNA: TGTGCCACCAGCAGAGCCCCGGACCAGCCCCAGCATTTT. Drawing the rest from reference TRBV15 and TRBJ1-5, the complete variable domain is DAMVIQNPRYQVTQFGKPVTLSCSQTLNHNVMYWYQQKSSQAPKLLFHYYDKDFNNEADTPDNFQSRRPNTSFCFLDIRSPGLGDTAMYLCATSRAPDQPQHFGDGTRLSIL.

This clonotype was detected ten times or more. The junction differs from germline at one of its ends, possibly a read error. The gene calls are TRBV20-1 and TRBJ1-1; D is undetermined. Per the germline V gene, CDR1 is DFQATT and CDR2 is SNEGSKA (reference sequence). The length of the CDR3 is 9 residues. CDR3 amino acids: CSAREAVVW. The CDR3 bases are TGCAGTGCTAGAGAAGCGGTGGTTTGG.

Ten or more counts support this clonotype. The chain is built from TRBV6-2 or TRBV6-3 and TRBJ2-1; 7 positions match TRBD1. Germline CDR1 MNHEY, CDR2 SVGEGT. The CDR3 is 13 residues long. The CDR3 DNA reads as TGTCCCGAAGGACAGGATGACTACAATGAGCAGTTCTTC. Encoded protein: CPEGQDDYNEQFF.

This clonotype was seen only a few times. The chain employs TRBV20-1 and TRBJ2-5; no definite D call. The CDR3 loop spans 14 amino acids. Germline values: CDR1 DFQATT, CDR2 SNEGSKA (reference sequence). Trimming pared 2 bases from V and 5 bases from J, leaving 15 bases between. This CDR3 is CSARLAPSWETQYF. DNA of the CDR3: TGCAGTGCTAGACTCGCGCCCTCGTGGGAGACCCAGTACTTC.

This clonotype was counted at least ten times. This chain links TRBV30 with TRBJ1-2; D gene ambiguous. V was clipped by 5 bases and J by 4 bases, with 11 bases between them. CDR1 is GTSNPN, CDR2 SVGIG, per germline (reference sequence). CDR3 length: 12 amino acids. DNA of the CDR3: TGTGCCTGGTACGGGATTGGCTATGGCTACACCTTC. Protein product: CAWYGIGYGYTF.

At least ten counts were recorded for this clonotype. This chain links TRBV20-1 with TRBJ1-6, with D perhaps matching TRBD1 (6 bases). Trimming left V 5 bases short and J 9 bases short, with 14 bases between. The germline CDR1 and CDR2 sequences are DFQATT and SNEGSKA (reference sequence). The CDR3 runs to 13 residues. The CDR3 coding sequence is TGCAGTGCTGGGGACAAGGCGGGTTCACCCCTCCACTTT. Residues: CSAGDKAGSPLHF.

This clonotype was detected many times. This chain joins TRBV4-1 and TRBJ2-5; tentative D call: TRBD1 (7 bases). The germline CDR1 and CDR2 sequences are MGHRA and YSYEKL. V lost 2 bases and J lost 0, with 13 bases in between. CDR3 length equals 16 residues. The CDR3, as DNA: TGCGCCAGCAGCCAACAGACAGGGAGGTACCAAGAGACCCAGTACTTC. It translates to CASSQQTGRYQETQYF.

The rearrangement uses TRBV24-1 and TRBJ2-2; a possible D gene is TRBD2 (6 bases). Trimming took off 4 bases at V and 3 bases at J, with 14 bases between the two ends. Germline assignment: CDR1 KGHDR and CDR2 SFDVKD. CDR3 length: 16 amino acids. CDR3 sequence reads: CATSDLGRGHTGELFF. The CDR3 DNA reads TGTGCCACCAGTGACCTGGGGCGGGGTCACACCGGGGAGCTGTTTTTT.

In its sample, this clonotype was seen many times. The CDR3 region is CSATPGVPGLVSYEQYF. The CDR3 region has the DNA TGCAGTGCTACTCCTGGGGTTCCGGGACTAGTGAGTTACGAGCAGTACTTC. V usage is TRBV20-1 and J usage is TRBJ2-7; 8 positions agree with TRBD2. This CDR3 is built from 17 residues. CDR1 and CDR2 (germline): DFQATT, SNEGSKA (reference sequence). V lost 4 bases to trimming and J lost 4 bases; unmatched junction nucleotides: 18.

This clonotype was recorded a few times. V and J are TRBV11-2 and TRBJ1-2; D ambiguous. The germline gives CDR1 SGHAT, CDR2 FQNNGV. There are 14 residues in the CDR3. V was cut by 3 bases and J by 0 bases, with 8 bases left in between. This chain's CDR3 is CASSFTASNYGYTF. The CDR3 bases are TGTGCCAGCAGCTTTACGGCCTCTAACTATGGCTACACCTTC.

The V call is TRBV5-1, the J call TRBJ2-5; 8 nucleotides match TRBD1. J gave up 5 bases and V 3 bases, and 9 bases lay outside the gene matches. This CDR3 spans 15 amino acids. The V gene's germline CDR1 is SGHRS and CDR2 YFSETQ. CDR3 coding DNA: TGCGCCAGCAGCTGGGGGGACAGGTTTTTGGAGACCCAGTACTTC. It yields the protein CASSWGDRFLETQYF.

The chain combines TRBV7-2 with TRBJ1-1, with 8 nucleotides matching TRBD1. CDR1 is SGHTA, CDR2 FQGNSA, per germline. The V gene end was trimmed by 4 bases and the J gene end by 5 bases; junction bases not matched to a gene: 3. The CDR3 extends over 13 amino acids. The CDR3, as DNA: TGTGCCAGCAGCTCATGGACAGGGACTGAAGCTTTCTTT. As protein: CASSSWTGTEAFF.

This clonotype was counted ten times or more. J is TRBJ1-1 and V is TRBV7-9; D is undetermined. Germline loops: CDR1 SEHNR, CDR2 FQNEAQ (reference sequence). V lost 5 bases to trimming and J lost 5 bases, with 21 bases between them. The CDR3 consists of 16 residues. CDR3 nucleotides: TGTGCCAGCAGCCCTCTCGGGTTGGATCGAGGGACTGAAGCTTTCTTT. Its translation: CASSPLGLDRGTEAFF.

This chain uses TRBV7-9 with TRBJ2-3; D unclear. V lost 5 bases, J lost 0 bases, and 15 bases lay in between. The V gene's germline CDR1 is SEHNR and CDR2 FQNEAQ (reference sequence). The CDR3 runs 16 residues. The CDR3 loop is CASSVTGYSSTDTQYF. In DNA, the CDR3 is TGTGCCAGCAGCGTGACTGGCTATTCTAGCACAGATACGCAGTATTTT. Variable domain in full (rest from reference TRBV7-9 and TRBJ2-3): DTGVSQNPRHKITKRGQNVTFRCDPISEHNRLYWYRQTLGQGPEFLTYFQNEAQLEKSRLLSDRFSAERPKGSFSTLEIQRTEQGDSAMYLCASSVTGYSSTDTQYFGPGTRLTVL.

This clonotype occurred many times. The V and J genes are TRBV3-1 and TRBJ2-7; TRBD1 matches 8 bases. V shed 4 bases and J 2 bases; nucleotides not matched to a gene: 7. This CDR3 has 15 amino acids. The V gene's germline CDR1 is LGHDT and CDR2 YNNKEL (reference sequence). DNA of the CDR3: TGTGCCAGCAGCCGTGGACAGGGCGACCCCTACGAGCAGTACTTC. Translating gives CASSRGQGDPYEQYF.

Many counts were recorded for this clonotype. V gene TRBV29-1 combines with J gene TRBJ2-3; 7 bases line up with TRBD1. Germline V gene sequence: CDR1 SQVTM, CDR2 ANQGSEA. The J segment lost 0 bases and the V segment lost 6 bases, leaving 6 bases of the junction unmatched. The CDR3 spans 14 residues. CDR3 region: CSVADRASTDTQYF. DNA for the CDR3: TGCAGCGTGGCTGACAGGGCTAGCACAGATACGCAGTATTTT.

This clonotype has a count of ten or more. The chain carries TRBV9 and TRBJ2-3; TRBD2 might be the D (5 bases). Trimming cost V 0 bases and J 4 bases, with 21 bases left between them. This CDR3 comprises 18 residues. CDR1 SGDLS and CDR2 YYNGEE come from the germline V gene. The CDR3 region is CASSVGGSGPEVSDTQYF. The CDR3 DNA follows: TGTGCCAGCAGCGTAGGAGGGAGCGGCCCGGAGGTCTCAGATACGCAGTATTTT. The whole variable domain, remainder taken from reference TRBV9 and TRBJ2-3, is DSGVTQTPKHLITATGQRVTLRCSPRSGDLSVYWYQQSLDQGLQFLIQYYNGEERAKGNILERFSAQQFPDLHSELNLSSLELGDSALYFCASSVGGSGPEVSDTQYFGPGTRLTVL.

At least ten counts were recorded for this clonotype. The chain uses TRBV5-1 and TRBJ1-1, with a weak D call TRBD1 (5 bases). Trimming cost V 4 bases and J 0 bases, with 16 bases left between them. Germline V gene sequence: CDR1 SGHRS, CDR2 YFSETQ. The CDR3 loop spans 16 amino acids. For the CDR3, the DNA is TGCGCCAGCAGCGGTACAGGCTCCCCCATGAACACTGAAGCTTTCTTT. This codes for CASSGTGSPMNTEAFF.

This clonotype was counted ten times or more. V gene TRBV11-2 combines with J gene TRBJ2-7, with D perhaps matching TRBD1 (5 bases). Germline CDR1 SGHAT, CDR2 FQNNGV. Trimming removed 4 bases from V and 2 bases from J, with 9 bases in between. The CDR3 sequence is 13 residues long. CDR3 sequence reads: CASSWLDTYEQYF. For the CDR3, the DNA is TGTGCCAGCAGCTGGCTGGACACCTACGAGCAGTACTTC.

This clonotype was seen ten or more times. The gene calls are TRBV7-9 and TRBJ1-2, with D unresolved. This CDR3 spans 10 amino acids. CDR1 SEHNR and CDR2 FQNEAQ come from the germline V gene (reference sequence). V gave up 5 bases and J gave up 8 bases, with 6 bases separating them. CDR3 sequence: CASSQLGYTF. CDR3 DNA sequence: TGTGCCAGCAGCCAACTGGGCTACACCTTC.

V usage is TRBV5-1 and J usage is TRBJ2-1, with 9 bases fitting TRBD2. V dropped 4 bases and J dropped 4; count of bases not matched to a gene: 9. The length of the CDR3 is 16 residues. Germline V gene lookup returns CDR1 SGHRS and CDR2 YFSETQ. In DNA, the CDR3 is TGCGCCAGCAGCGGGATGACTAGCGGCGGTTACAATGAGCAGTTCTTC. Protein sequence: CASSGMTSGGYNEQFF.

This clonotype was found many times. The chain employs TRBV7-9 and TRBJ2-1; D call uncertain. Germline assignment: CDR1 SEHNR and CDR2 FQNEAQ (reference sequence). The CDR3 extends over 13 amino acids. V lost 5 bases and J lost 4, with 9 bases in between. The CDR3 sequence is CASSLTLYNEQFF. In DNA, the CDR3 is TGTGCCAGCAGCCTGACTTTGTACAATGAGCAGTTCTTC.

J is TRBJ1-1 and V is TRBV11-3; D is unresolved. This CDR3 has 12 residues. CDR1 SGHNT and CDR2 YENEEA come from the germline V gene. The V gene lost 5 bases and the J gene lost 7 bases, with 11 bases spanning the gap. CDR3 in amino acids: CASSPGWNEAFF. In DNA, the CDR3 is TGTGCCAGCAGCCCAGGTTGGAATGAAGCTTTCTTT.

At least ten counts were recorded for this clonotype. This chain connects TRBV30 to TRBJ1-1; 7 bases are shared with TRBD1. The CDR3 spans 16 residues. After removal of 0 bases from V and 5 bases from J, the junction contained 12 bases not matched to a gene. Germline-derived CDR1 and CDR2 are GTSNPN and SVGIG (reference sequence). The CDR3 nucleotides are TGTGCCTGGAGTGTACTGTTAGGGGGCGCGGAAACTGAAGCTTTCTTT. Protein: CAWSVLLGGAETEAFF.

This clonotype was recorded a few times. CDR3 in amino acids: CASRIDRGSYEQYF. CDR3 in DNA: TGTGCCAGCAGGATTGACAGGGGCTCCTACGAGCAGTACTTC. The J gene is TRBJ2-7, the V gene TRBV6-1; 8 nucleotides agree with TRBD1. The CDR3 extends over 14 amino acids. Germline V gene lookup returns CDR1 MNHNS and CDR2 SASEGT. The V gene end was trimmed by 6 bases and the J gene end by 0 bases; junction bases not matched to a gene: 4.

V gene TRBV20-1 combines with J gene TRBJ2-7; a possible D gene is TRBD2 (5 bases). Germline V gene lookup returns CDR1 DFQATT and CDR2 SNEGSKA (reference sequence). V lost 3 bases and J 5 bases, leaving 17 bases between the germline ends. CDR3 length: 14 amino acids. This CDR3 is CSASRGSLDHEQYF. The CDR3 coding sequence is TGCAGTGCTAGCCGAGGATCACTAGACCACGAGCAGTACTTC.

V is TRBV19 and J is TRBJ2-2; either TRBD1 or TRBD2 may supply D (7 bases each). Germline V gene lookup returns CDR1 LNHDA and CDR2 SQIVND (reference sequence). V lost 5 bases to trimming and J lost 0 bases, with 19 bases between them. This CDR3 has 18 residues. The CDR3 protein is CASSRLGEGQPNTGELFF. The CDR3 coding sequence is TGTGCCAGTAGTCGACTTGGGGAGGGACAGCCGAACACCGGGGAGCTGTTTTTT.

This clonotype showed up just a few times. The chain recombines TRBV7-2 with TRBJ2-3, with TRBD1 identical over 9 bases. The V segment lost 5 bases and the J segment 4 bases; nucleotides outside the gene matches: 7. Germline CDR1 reads SGHTA; CDR2 reads FQGNSA. This CDR3 is 15 amino acids long. CDR3 in amino acids: CASSPRQGVPDTQYF. Written as DNA, the CDR3 is TGTGCCAGCAGCCCCCGACAGGGGGTTCCAGATACGCAGTATTTT.